Below are 19 T cell receptor beta chains sequenced from a single sample in a study of human T cells and chemical hapten exposure. Time point meaning: patch test 1, 2 weeks after DPC sensitization. Treatment specified: therapeutic diphenylcyclopropenone sensitization with weekly scalp DPC. TCRdb fed the RACE reads into MiXCR, producing one record per CDR3 protein. The sample shows 70,000 to 80,000 distinct CDR3 sequences, approximately 32% of them seen only once. Here the sequenced sample was whole blood, taken in connection with sensitization to the hapten diphenylcyclopropenone (DPC). These receptors all come from a middle-aged man with alopecia areata. Some clones in this sample may be carry-over from other donors' samples.

The V call is TRBV5-1, the J call TRBJ1-2, with D possibly matching TRBD1 (5 bases). The V and J ends lost 4 bases and 1 base respectively, with 14 bases between them. The CDR3 length is 15 residues. The germline V gene has CDR1 SGHRS and CDR2 YFSETQ. CDR3 in DNA: TGCGCCAGCAGCGCGGTTGGGACGAATAACTATGGCTACACCTTC. This sequence encodes CASSAVGTNNYGYTF.

This rearrangement joins TRBV29-1 to TRBJ2-3; 9 nucleotides match TRBD2. The trim removed 7 bases at V and 6 bases at J, leaving 17 bases unmatched. This CDR3 region has 16 residues. The V gene's germline CDR1 is SQVTM and CDR2 ANQGSEA. CDR3 residues: CSGNPWGSGSGDTQYF. The DNA of the CDR3 is TGCAGCGGCAACCCTTGGGGTAGCGGGAGTGGTGATACGCAGTATTTT.

Ten or more counts support this clonotype. The rearrangement uses TRBV6-5 and TRBJ2-7; 7 nucleotides align to TRBD1. CDR3 length equals 12 residues. Germline-derived CDR1 and CDR2 are MNHEY and SVGAGI. J was trimmed by 2 bases and V by 7 bases; bases with no gene match: 2. The CDR3 DNA follows: TGTGCCAGCAAGGGACAGACCTACGAGCAGTACTTC. Residues: CASKGQTYEQYF.

The V call is TRBV7-9, the J call TRBJ1-4; 8 nucleotides align to TRBD1. Losses at the gene ends were 3 bases for V and 6 bases for J; bases not matched to a gene: 6. Germline V CDR1 and CDR2: SEHNR, FQNEAQ (reference sequence). This CDR3 has 15 residues. CDR3 in DNA: TGTGCCAGCAGCTTTCAGGGGGCCTATGATGAAAAACTGTTTTTT. It translates to CASSFQGAYDEKLFF.

This clonotype appeared once. At one end the junction does not follow the germline gene, possibly because of a read error. V and J are TRBV3-1 and TRBJ2-1, with 13 positions matching TRBD2. There are 16 residues in the CDR3. Germline lookup yields CDR1 LGHDT and CDR2 YNNKEL (reference sequence). The CDR3 DNA sequence: TGTGCCAGCAGCCCCCCGGGACTAGCGGGATACAGTGAGCAGTTCTTC. It codes for CASSPPGLAGYSEQFF.

Only a few counts were recorded for this clonotype. The chain combines TRBV7-9 with TRBJ2-7, with D possibly TRBD2 on 6 matching bases. This CDR3 has 14 residues. Germline CDR1 SEHNR, CDR2 FQNEAQ (reference sequence). Trimming took off 2 bases at V and 2 bases at J, with 10 bases between the two ends. The CDR3 here is CASSLKAGTYEQYF. The DNA for the CDR3 is TGTGCCAGCAGCTTAAAAGCGGGCACCTACGAGCAGTACTTC.

The V and J genes are TRBV12-3 or TRBV12-4 and TRBJ1-4; weak D call: TRBD1 (5 bases). This CDR3 comprises 14 residues. Trimming cost V 5 bases and J 3 bases, with 10 bases left between them. CDR3 region: CASSSATANEKLFF. For the CDR3, the DNA is TGTGCCAGCAGTAGCGCGACAGCTAATGAAAAACTGTTTTTT.

The chain employs TRBV19 and TRBJ2-1; 8 bases match TRBD2. The CDR3 runs 14 residues. CDR1 and CDR2 from the germline V gene are LNHDA and SQIVND (reference sequence). V was pared by 7 bases and J by 5 bases, with 7 bases of the junction left unmatched. The CDR3: CASNKREMNNEQFF. The CDR3 bases are TGTGCCAGTAATAAGCGGGAGATGAACAATGAGCAGTTCTTC.

The chain links TRBV27 to TRBJ2-3, with TRBD1 matching 8 bases. This CDR3 region has 18 residues. With V trimmed by 2 bases and J by 3 bases, 13 bases remained unmatched. CDR1 is MNHEY, CDR2 SMNVEV, per germline (reference sequence). DNA of the CDR3: TGTGCCAGCAGTTTAAGATGGCAAGGACAGGGCAAAACAGATACGCAGTATTTT. Translating it yields CASSLRWQGQGKTDTQYF.

This chain connects TRBV4-1 to TRBJ2-1; D is uncertain. The V end lost 0 bases, the J end lost 0 bases, and 6 bases lay between the germline ends. This CDR3 region has 15 residues. Germline values: CDR1 MGHRA, CDR2 YSYEKL. Here the CDR3 reads CASSQDPPSYNEQFF. CDR3 DNA: TGCGCCAGCAGCCAAGATCCCCCCTCCTACAATGAGCAGTTCTTC.

The genes are TRBV7-2 and TRBJ2-2; D may be TRBD2 (7 bases). The CDR3 is 16 amino acids. Germline V CDR1 and CDR2: SGHTA, FQGNSA. Trimming shortened V by 0 bases and J by 6 bases, and 14 bases separated the two germline ends. The CDR3 DNA is TGTGCCAGCAGCTTAGCGGGCGGGGGCGAGCCCGGGGAGCTGTTTTTT. This encodes CASSLAGGGEPGELFF.

In this sample, this clonotype turned up a few times. The gene calls are TRBV20-1 and TRBJ1-2; the D gene is possibly TRBD1 (6 bases). Trimming took off 6 bases at V and 2 bases at J, with 10 bases between the two ends. The CDR3 extends over 12 amino acids. CDR1 and CDR2 from the germline V gene are DFQATT and SNEGSKA (reference sequence). In nucleotides, the CDR3 is TGCAGTGCCCTAGACAGGAACTATGGCTACACCTTC. This translates into CSALDRNYGYTF.

The CDR3 is CASSLMGGNQPQHF. Written as DNA, the CDR3 is TGTGCCAGCAGCCTCATGGGTGGCAATCAGCCCCAGCATTTT. The chain carries TRBV12-3 or TRBV12-4 and TRBJ1-5; D ambiguous. The ends were cut back, 6 bases at V and 2 bases at J, with 11 bases in the middle. This CDR3 spans 14 amino acids.

The genes are TRBV27 and TRBJ2-1; D perhaps matches TRBD2 (5 bases). The germline V gene has CDR1 MNHEY and CDR2 SMNVEV (reference sequence). V lost 7 bases and J 7 bases, leaving 11 bases between the germline ends. CDR3 length: 12 amino acids. The CDR3 DNA sequence: TGTGCCAGCACTGGAAGGGAGAATGAGCAGTTCTTC. Translated: CASTGRENEQFF.

This chain uses TRBV30 with TRBJ2-1, with D perhaps TRBD1 or TRBD2 (6 bases each). Germline V lookup: CDR1 GTSNPN, CDR2 SVGIG (reference sequence). Trimming took off 3 bases at V and 8 bases at J, with 11 bases between the two ends. The CDR3 contains 12 residues. Here the CDR3 reads CAWRGGSYEQFF. CDR3 bases: TGTGCCTGGAGAGGGGGGAGCTATGAGCAGTTCTTC. The whole variable domain, filled in from reference TRBV30 and TRBJ2-1, reads SQTIHQWPATLVQPVGSPLSLECTVEGTSNPNLYWYRQAAGRGLQLLFYSVGIGQISSEVPQNLSASRPQDRQFILSSKKLLLSDSGFYLCAWRGGSYEQFFGPGTRLTVL.

This chain connects TRBV7-2 to TRBJ1-6, with D unclear. Germline loops: CDR1 SGHTA, CDR2 FQGNSA. CDR3 size: 13 residues. Trimming pared 5 bases from V and 7 bases from J, leaving 9 bases between. CDR3 nucleotide sequence: TGTGCCAGCAGCCAATTCCAGAATTCACCCCTCCACTTT. Protein: CASSQFQNSPLHF.

V and J are TRBV18 and TRBJ2-1; 10 nucleotides agree with TRBD2. Germline-derived CDR1 and CDR2 are KGHSH and LQKENI. The CDR3 spans 15 residues. V lost 8 bases, J lost 2 bases, and 6 bases stayed unmatched. CDR3 residues: CASGVAGGAYNEQFF. CDR3 nucleotide sequence: TGTGCCAGCGGTGTAGCGGGAGGCGCCTACAATGAGCAGTTCTTC.

Only a few counts were recorded for this clonotype. The chain has TRBV6-6 and TRBJ1-4; D uncertain. Looked up from germline, CDR1 is MNHNY and CDR2 is SVGAGI (reference sequence). V was pared by 5 bases and J by 3 bases, with 4 bases between. This CDR3 region has 12 residues. The CDR3: CASSTANEKLFF. In nucleotides, the CDR3 is TGTGCCAGCAGTACCGCTAATGAAAAACTGTTTTTT.

This clonotype was counted a few times. The rearrangement links TRBV6-5 to TRBJ1-2; possibly TRBD1 for D (5 bases). There are 14 residues in the CDR3. The V end was cut by 7 bases, the J end by 1 base, with 13 bases between. The V gene's germline CDR1 is MNHEY and CDR2 SVGAGI. The CDR3: CASTKGAGNYGYTF. The CDR3 DNA follows: TGTGCCAGCACCAAAGGGGCTGGTAACTATGGCTACACCTTC.